The next 26 T cell receptor beta chains were all read from a single sample in a study of T cell clusters in autoimmune cytopenias. About 37,500 genome equivalents of blood DNA were amplified for TRB. One tube held mixed TRB-A and TRB-B primer pools for touch-down PCR. TCRdb re-called the multiplex PCR reads; one entry per CDR3 protein, DNA not given. Across approximately 7,000 distinct CDR3 sequences, the top ten clones capture around 4.8% of the sample. These data are also associated with another study on T cell repertoires in aging, cancer and after chemotherapy.

Sequences were obtained from peripheral blood. Receptors were obtained from a human donor in good health.

Judged by frequency, this clonotype is medium-sized. This chain links TRBV6-5 with TRBJ2-7; there is no DNA to check the TCRdb D call of TRBD1. The CDR3 has 14 residues. CDR1 MNHEY and CDR2 SVGAGI come from the germline V gene. CDR3 protein: CASSSRDRDNEQYF.

The rearrangement links TRBV6-1 to TRBJ2-7. The CDR3 loop spans 15 amino acids. Per germline, CDR1 MNHNS and CDR2 SASEGT. The CDR3 sequence is CASSYDVGSPYEQYF.

This clonotype is identified as medium-sized from frequency. This chain joins TRBV19 and TRBJ1-5. This CDR3 has 13 amino acids. Germline-derived CDR1 and CDR2 are LNHDA and SQIVND (reference sequence). This chain's CDR3 is CAETLPRNQPQHF.

The chain joins TRBV12-3 or TRBV12-4 to TRBJ1-5. This CDR3 has 15 residues. Here the CDR3 reads CASSLAGGLDQPQHF.

The J gene is TRBJ2-7, the V gene TRBV10-3; lacking DNA, the TRBD1 call made by TCRdb goes unchecked. The CDR3 extends over 16 amino acids. Looked up from germline, CDR1 is ENHRY and CDR2 is SYGVKD. CDR3 amino acids: CAISDIRRDREGLQYF.

This clonotype counts as medium-sized by frequency. This chain connects TRBV6-2 or TRBV6-3 to TRBJ1-5; TCRdb picks TRBD1, but there is no DNA to check that call. Per the germline V gene, CDR1 is MNHEY and CDR2 is SVGEGT. CDR3 size: 19 residues. CDR3 residues: CASSYGRDRGQSSNQPQHF.

The CDR3 reads CASSPGSNEKLFF. The rearrangement joins TRBV7-9 to TRBJ1-4; without DNA, the TCRdb call of TRBD1 cannot be checked. This CDR3 has 13 residues. In germline, CDR1 is SEHNR, CDR2 FQNEAQ (reference sequence).

This clonotype is labeled medium-sized (0.01 to 0.1%) based on frequency. The rearrangement links TRBV19 to TRBJ1-2. The germline CDR1 and CDR2 sequences are LNHDA and SQIVND (reference sequence). This CDR3 spans 13 amino acids. The CDR3 reads CASSPVASYGYTF.

V gene TRBV6-1 combines with J gene TRBJ2-7. Germline V lookup: CDR1 MNHNS, CDR2 SASEGT. The CDR3 extends over 15 amino acids. The CDR3 protein is CASSLRWWGTYEQYF.

The chain employs TRBV5-6 and TRBJ1-1. The CDR3 is made up of 16 amino acids. The germline CDR1 and CDR2 sequences are SGHDT and YYEEEE. The CDR3 protein is CASSLGGTLWTSEAFF.

The chain couples TRBV7-9 to TRBJ2-1. Germline V gives CDR1 SEHNR, CDR2 FQNEAQ (reference sequence). The CDR3 consists of 15 residues. CDR3 loop: CASSPSESSYNEQFF. The full variable domain, its missing parts supplied by reference TRBV7-9 and TRBJ2-1, is DTGVSQNPRHKITKRGQNVTFRCDPISEHNRLYWYRQTLGQGPEFLTYFQNEAQLEKSRLLSDRFSAERPKGSFSTLEIQRTEQGDSAMYLCASSPSESSYNEQFFGPGTRLTVL.

According to its frequency, this clonotype is medium-sized (0.01 to 0.1%). V and J are TRBV6-5 and TRBJ2-7; no DNA is available, so the TRBD1 call from TCRdb remains unchecked. Germline CDR1 MNHEY, CDR2 SVGAGI. This CDR3 has 15 residues. CDR3 region: CASSSGTGGAYEQYF.

By frequency, this clonotype is medium-sized. V is TRBV19 and J is TRBJ2-7; no DNA is available, so the TRBD2 call from TCRdb remains unchecked. Germline CDR1 is LNHDA and CDR2 is SQIVND (reference sequence). This CDR3 has 13 residues. CDR3 sequence: CASSGRPNYEQYF.

By frequency, this clonotype registers medium-sized. The gene calls are TRBV5-6 and TRBJ2-7. The CDR3 length is 11 residues. Germline V gene sequence: CDR1 SGHDT, CDR2 YYEEEE. The CDR3 is CASSLVDEQYF.

This clonotype is deemed medium-sized by its frequency. This chain uses TRBV5-6 with TRBJ1-6; TCRdb's assignment of TRBD1 cannot be checked, as there is no DNA. Per germline, CDR1 SGHDT and CDR2 YYEEEE. This CDR3 is 17 amino acids long. The CDR3 spells CARSLNPGKGLNSPLHF.

The V call is TRBV4-3, the J call TRBJ2-3; the TRBD1 assignment by TCRdb is unverifiable without DNA. CDR1 is LGHNA, CDR2 YSLEER, per germline. This CDR3 is 17 amino acids long. CDR3 sequence reads: CASSLQLDRVKPDTQYF.

Frequency places this clonotype as medium-sized (0.01 to 0.1%). V and J are TRBV30 and TRBJ2-4. Per germline, CDR1 GTSNPN and CDR2 SVGIG (reference sequence). The CDR3 extends over 13 amino acids. The CDR3 loop reads CAWSVLAKNIQYF.

CDR3 amino acids: CASASTVRSQPQHF. The J gene is TRBJ1-5, the V gene TRBV6-1. This CDR3 has 14 amino acids. In germline, CDR1 is MNHNS, CDR2 SASEGT.

Frequency places this clonotype as medium-sized. The chain employs TRBV5-5 and TRBJ2-3; TCRdb names TRBD1, which stays unverified in the absence of DNA. The CDR3 spans 15 residues. In germline, CDR1 is SGHKS, CDR2 YYEKEE (reference sequence). The CDR3 loop is CASSQDRGRTDTQYF.

The chain uses TRBV20-1 and TRBJ2-7; the D gene TCRdb calls, TRBD1, cannot be checked with no DNA. The CDR3 totals 12 residues. Germline-derived CDR1 and CDR2 are DFQATT and SNEGSKA (reference sequence). The CDR3 loop is CSARTGSYEQYF.

The chain has TRBV7-9 and TRBJ2-1; the TCRdb D gene call, TRBD2, has no DNA to confirm it. Germline CDR1 and CDR2: SEHNR and FQNEAQ (reference sequence). This CDR3 is 18 amino acids long. The CDR3 protein is CASSLPPRLAGVSNEQFF.

The gene calls are TRBV7-2 and TRBJ2-3; there is no DNA to check the TCRdb D call of TRBD2. The germline V gene has CDR1 SGHTA and CDR2 FQGNSA. The CDR3 spans 16 residues. CDR3 loop: CASSLVAGRRSDTQYF.

The V and J genes are TRBV5-4 and TRBJ2-6; the TRBD1 assignment by TCRdb is unverifiable without DNA. Germline values: CDR1 SGHNT, CDR2 YYREEE (reference sequence). The CDR3 covers 16 residues. The CDR3: CASSRTGKAWANVLTF.

In terms of frequency, this clonotype is medium-sized (0.01 to 0.1%). This chain connects TRBV6-2 or TRBV6-3 to TRBJ2-5; absent DNA, TCRdb's TRBD1 call cannot be checked. This CDR3 is 13 amino acids long. Germline lookup yields CDR1 MNHEY and CDR2 SVGEGT. The CDR3 spells CASNLGRDETQYF.

V gene TRBV5-1 combines with J gene TRBJ2-2; TCRdb outputs TRBD2, but without DNA this stays unchecked. Germline V gives CDR1 SGHRS, CDR2 YFSETQ. This CDR3 region has 13 residues. CDR3 sequence reads: CASSPSGTGELFF.

V is TRBV2 and J is TRBJ2-2. Germline V gene sequence: CDR1 SNHLY, CDR2 FYNNEI. This CDR3 has 14 amino acids. CDR3 sequence reads: CASSEEGNTGELFF.